A single sample gave rise to the 24 T cell receptor beta chains below, sequenced in a study of blood T cell repertoires in COVID-19. Assay used: immunoSEQ multiplex PCR; TCRdb lists only in-frame clones, some missing. The table lists around 76,000 clones, about 70% of them singletons. Sequenced material: peripheral blood. The receptors shown here come from an elderly woman with active or convalescent COVID-19.

The chain couples TRBV6-2 or TRBV6-3 to TRBJ2-7, with a weak D call TRBD2 (5 bases). CDR1 and CDR2 (germline): MNHEY, SVGEGT. The V end was cut by 3 bases, the J end by 7 bases, with 16 bases between. CDR3 length: 14 residues. The CDR3 protein is CASSYPGGSEEQYF. In DNA, the CDR3 is TGTGCCAGCAGTTATCCCGGAGGTAGTGAAGAGCAGTACTTC.

The V call is TRBV2, the J call TRBJ1-5; D gene ambiguous. This CDR3 has 14 residues. Looked up from germline, CDR1 is SNHLY and CDR2 is FYNNEI. V lost 11 bases to trimming and J lost 0 bases, with 14 bases between them. CDR3 DNA: TGTGCCTCCCAGGCCTTCTATAGCAATCAGCCCCAGCATTTT. Encoded protein: CASQAFYSNQPQHF.

Here the CDR3 DNA reads TGTGCCAGCAGCTTAGGGGACAGCTATGGCTACACCTTC. It translates to CASSLGDSYGYTF. The J gene is TRBJ1-2, the V gene TRBV7-8; TRBD1 aligns across 7 bases. The CDR3 runs to 13 residues. With 1 base clipped from V and 4 bases from J, the junction kept 0 bases outside the gene matches. Looked up from germline, CDR1 is SGHVS and CDR2 is FQNEAQ.

This sequence joins TRBV5-6 and TRBJ1-3; D remains ambiguous. This CDR3 region has 14 residues. Germline assignment: CDR1 SGHDT and CDR2 YYEEEE. V was cut by 3 bases and J by 5 bases, with 12 bases left in between. CDR3: CASSYPQARNTIYF. For the CDR3, the DNA is TGTGCCAGCAGCTACCCTCAGGCTCGAAACACCATATATTTT.

The V and J genes are TRBV6-5 and TRBJ2-2; possible D gene TRBD2, 7 bases. The V gene's germline CDR1 is MNHEY and CDR2 SVGAGI. The CDR3 contains 15 residues. Trimming took off 4 bases at V and 5 bases at J, with 14 bases between the two ends. The CDR3, as DNA: TGTGCCAGCAGTTGGGGGGGGGCGTGGACCGGGGAGCTGTTTTTT. Its translation: CASSWGGAWTGELFF.

This clone occurred many times. The rearrangement uses TRBV30 and TRBJ1-2, with D hard to call. The V end was cut by 0 bases, the J end by 2 bases, with 13 bases between. This CDR3 is built from 15 residues. Germline V gene data show CDR1 as GTSNPN and CDR2 as SVGIG (reference sequence). The CDR3 loop reads CAWSVQRQVNYGYTF. The CDR3 DNA sequence: TGTGCCTGGAGTGTACAGCGGCAAGTCAACTATGGCTACACCTTC.

The chain couples TRBV5-6 to TRBJ2-3; TRBD1 matches 9 bases. The CDR3 consists of 16 residues. Per germline, CDR1 SGHDT and CDR2 YYEEEE. With V trimmed by 3 bases and J by 3 bases, 8 bases remained unmatched. CDR3: CASSSLGTGTTDTQYF. The DNA of the CDR3 is TGTGCCAGCAGCTCACTGGGGACAGGGACGACAGATACGCAGTATTTT.

The J gene is TRBJ1-2, the V gene TRBV27; D may be TRBD1 (5 bases). CDR3 length: 15 residues. The V and J ends lost 2 bases and 5 bases respectively, with 15 bases between them. The germline gives CDR1 MNHEY, CDR2 SMNVEV (reference sequence). The chain's CDR3 is CASSLNGGVGYGYTF. The CDR3 nucleotides read TGTGCCAGCAGTTTAAATGGGGGGGTAGGGTATGGCTACACCTTC.

J is TRBJ2-7 and V is TRBV30, with 10 bases aligning to TRBD2. There are 15 residues in the CDR3. The germline V gene encodes CDR1 GTSNPN and CDR2 SVGIG (reference sequence). V gave up 3 bases and J gave up 4 bases; unmatched junction bases: 9. This CDR3 is CAWRRGSGGAYEQYF. Here the CDR3 DNA reads TGTGCCTGGAGGAGGGGAAGCGGGGGGGCGTACGAGCAGTACTTC.

The table lists this clone with a count of one. The chain uses TRBV6-6 and TRBJ1-2; unclear D gene. Germline V CDR1 and CDR2: MNHNY, SVGAGI (reference sequence). V was shortened by 6 bases and J by 1 base, with 6 bases between the two germline ends. CDR3 length equals 12 residues. The CDR3 nucleotides are TGTGCCAGCAGCCCAGTTAACTATGGCTACACCTTC. Residues: CASSPVNYGYTF.

The J gene is TRBJ2-3, the V gene TRBV3-1 (or the pseudogene TRBV3-2); a weak D match, TRBD2 (6 bases). V was trimmed by 2 bases and J by 5 bases, leaving 11 bases between them. Germline V gene sequence: CDR1 LGHDT, CDR2 YNNKEL (reference sequence). There are 14 residues in the CDR3. The CDR3 loop is CASSQNPGGDTQYF. The CDR3 coding sequence is TGTGCCAGCAGCCAAAATCCCGGGGGAGATACGCAGTATTTT.

The chain uses TRBV27 and TRBJ2-7, with 7 bases lining up with TRBD2. CDR1 is MNHEY, CDR2 SMNVEV, per germline (reference sequence). The ends lost 5 bases at V and 5 bases at J; junction bases unmatched: 6. The length of the CDR3 is 13 residues. For the CDR3, the DNA is TGTGCCAGCAGTCCACTAGCGTTCCACGAGCAGTACTTC. It yields the protein CASSPLAFHEQYF.

V and J are TRBV5-4 and TRBJ1-1, with TRBD1 matching 10 bases. CDR3 length: 15 residues. Germline CDR1 is SGHNT and CDR2 is YYREEE (reference sequence). With 3 bases clipped from V and 6 bases from J, the junction kept 8 bases outside the gene matches. CDR3 amino acids: CASSSQTGGASEAFF. Here the CDR3 DNA reads TGTGCCAGCAGCTCCCAGACAGGGGGCGCCTCTGAAGCTTTCTTT.

The V call is TRBV27, the J call TRBJ1-2, with 9 bases aligning to TRBD1. The CDR3 runs to 15 residues. V dropped 6 bases and J dropped 5; count of bases not matched to a gene: 10. Germline V CDR1 and CDR2: MNHEY, SMNVEV (reference sequence). CDR3 loop: CASSPRRTGVYGYTF. The CDR3 DNA sequence: TGTGCCAGCAGCCCCCGCCGGACAGGGGTATATGGCTACACCTTC.

The genes are TRBV7-2 and TRBJ2-3, with TRBD2 as a possible D gene (6 bases). V was shortened by 6 bases and J by 1 base, with 11 bases between the two germline ends. The CDR3 is 14 amino acids. The germline V gene encodes CDR1 SGHTA and CDR2 FQGNSA. DNA of the CDR3: TGTGCCAGCAGGCTTAGCGGTGGCACAGATACGCAGTATTTT. This codes for CASRLSGGTDTQYF.

This clone was seen many times. V usage is TRBV28 and J usage is TRBJ2-1; the D is unclear. The CDR3 totals 13 residues. V dropped 6 bases and J dropped 10 bases, with 16 bases sitting between them. The V gene's germline CDR1 is MDHEN and CDR2 SYDVKM. The DNA of the CDR3 is TGTGCCAGCAGGATTGAGATGTCCCCCGAGCAGTTCTTC. Amino acid sequence: CASRIEMSPEQFF.

This rearrangement joins TRBV29-1 to TRBJ1-5; D remains unclear. The germline V and J ends were trimmed by 4 bases and 1 base, with 5 bases remaining between them. Germline values: CDR1 SQVTM, CDR2 ANQGSEA. CDR3 length: 12 amino acids. CDR3 DNA sequence: TGCAGCGTTGGTGGCAGCAATCAGCCCCAGCATTTT. Translating it yields CSVGGSNQPQHF.

V usage is TRBV6-5 and J usage is TRBJ1-1; D unclear. The V end lost 6 bases, the J end lost 4 bases, and 18 bases lay between the germline ends. The CDR3 spans 15 residues. Germline CDR1 MNHEY, CDR2 SVGAGI. The CDR3 nucleotides are TGTGCCAGCAGAAAAGAGAGGGCAGGAGCCACTGAAGCTTTCTTT. Encoded protein: CASRKERAGATEAFF.

V and J are TRBV7-8 and TRBJ2-1; no reliable D call. Germline V lookup: CDR1 SGHVS, CDR2 FQNEAQ. The CDR3 length is 12 residues. The ends were cut back, 0 bases at V and 9 bases at J, with 6 bases in the middle. The CDR3 loop is CASSLARSEQFF. The CDR3 bases are TGTGCCAGCAGCTTAGCAAGGAGTGAGCAGTTCTTC.

V is TRBV7-8 and J is TRBJ2-7; 10 bases map to TRBD1. The CDR3 length is 15 residues. J was trimmed by 1 base and V by 1 base; bases with no gene match: 1. Per the germline V gene, CDR1 is SGHVS and CDR2 is FQNEAQ. Here the CDR3 DNA reads TGTGCCAGCAGCTTAGTGGGACAGGGGTCCTACGAGCAGTACTTC. Protein product: CASSLVGQGSYEQYF.

The chain has TRBV12-3 or TRBV12-4 and TRBJ2-3; TRBD1 might be the D (6 bases). V was pared by 4 bases and J by 7 bases, with 9 bases between. The CDR3 contains 12 residues. CDR3: CASSSDRYTQYF. CDR3 nucleotides: TGTGCCAGCAGTTCGGACAGATATACGCAGTATTTT.

In its sample, this clone was seen once. The chain employs TRBV5-4 and TRBJ1-2; 8 bases fit TRBD1. The CDR3 consists of 13 residues. Per germline, CDR1 SGHNT and CDR2 YYREEE (reference sequence). The ends lost 2 bases at V and 8 bases at J; junction bases unmatched: 5. The CDR3, as DNA: TGTGCCAGCAGCTTCGGGACAGGAGGAGGCTACACCTTC. Translation gives CASSFGTGGGYTF.

This sequence joins TRBV11-2 and TRBJ2-5; the D is unclear. This CDR3 has 14 amino acids. The germline gives CDR1 SGHAT, CDR2 FQNNGV. The germline V and J ends were trimmed by 0 bases and 1 base, with 6 bases remaining between them. The CDR3 DNA follows: TGTGCCAGCAGCTTAGACGCCAGCCAAGAGACCCAGTACTTC. Amino acid sequence: CASSLDASQETQYF.

The genes are TRBV7-2 and TRBJ2-5; D is possibly TRBD1 (5 bases). The CDR3 is 14 amino acids. Germline CDR1 and CDR2: SGHTA and FQGNSA. V was trimmed by 1 base and J by 2 bases, leaving 8 bases between them. The CDR3 loop reads CASSLGPGQETQYF. In nucleotides, the CDR3 is TGTGCCAGCAGCTTAGGTCCAGGGCAAGAGACCCAGTACTTC.